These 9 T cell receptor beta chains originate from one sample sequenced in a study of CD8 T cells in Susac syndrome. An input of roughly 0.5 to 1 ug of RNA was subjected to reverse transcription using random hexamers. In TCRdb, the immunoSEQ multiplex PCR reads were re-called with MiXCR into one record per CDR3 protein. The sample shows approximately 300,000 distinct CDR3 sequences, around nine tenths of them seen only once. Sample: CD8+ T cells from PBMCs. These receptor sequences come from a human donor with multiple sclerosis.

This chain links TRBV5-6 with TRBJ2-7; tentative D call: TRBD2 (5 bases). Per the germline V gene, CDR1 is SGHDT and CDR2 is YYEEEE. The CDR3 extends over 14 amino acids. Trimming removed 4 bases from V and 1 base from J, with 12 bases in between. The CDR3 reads CASSPDGGSYEQYF. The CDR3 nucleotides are TGTGCCAGCAGCCCGGACGGAGGATCCTACGAGCAGTACTTC.

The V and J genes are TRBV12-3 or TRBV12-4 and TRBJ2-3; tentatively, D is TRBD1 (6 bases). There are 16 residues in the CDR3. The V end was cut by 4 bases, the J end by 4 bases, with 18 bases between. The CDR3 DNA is TGTGCCAGCAGTTCCAACAGGGCACAAGGGGCAGATACGCAGTATTTT. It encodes CASSSNRAQGADTQYF.

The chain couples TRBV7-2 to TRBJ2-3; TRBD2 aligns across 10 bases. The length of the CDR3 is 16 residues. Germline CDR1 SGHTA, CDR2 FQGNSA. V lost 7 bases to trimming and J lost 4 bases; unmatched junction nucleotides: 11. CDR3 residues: CASTAMGLAMADTQYF. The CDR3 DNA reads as TGTGCCAGCACCGCCATGGGACTAGCGATGGCAGATACGCAGTATTTT.

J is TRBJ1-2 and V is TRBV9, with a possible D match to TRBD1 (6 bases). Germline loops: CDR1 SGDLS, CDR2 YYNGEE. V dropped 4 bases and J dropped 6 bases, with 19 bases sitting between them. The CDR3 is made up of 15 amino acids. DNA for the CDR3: TGTGCCAGCAGCCCCTCGGGGGGGCTGGGTAATGGCTACACCTTC. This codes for CASSPSGGLGNGYTF.

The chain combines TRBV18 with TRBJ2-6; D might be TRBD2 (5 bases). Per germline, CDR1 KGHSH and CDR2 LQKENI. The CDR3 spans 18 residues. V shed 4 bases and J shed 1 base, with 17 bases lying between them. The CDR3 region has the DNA TGTGCCAGCTCACTCTCGGGAACCAGTCTTTCTGGGGCCAACGTCCTGACTTTC. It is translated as CASSLSGTSLSGANVLTF.

The CDR3 is CATSRDRGITNEKLFF. DNA for the CDR3: TGTGCCACCAGCAGAGACAGGGGGATAACTAATGAAAAACTGTTTTTT. The chain combines TRBV15 with TRBJ1-4; TRBD1 aligns across 7 bases. The V segment lost 0 bases and the J segment 1 base; nucleotides outside the gene matches: 2. This CDR3 comprises 16 residues. Germline V gene lookup returns CDR1 LNHNV and CDR2 YYDKDF (reference sequence).

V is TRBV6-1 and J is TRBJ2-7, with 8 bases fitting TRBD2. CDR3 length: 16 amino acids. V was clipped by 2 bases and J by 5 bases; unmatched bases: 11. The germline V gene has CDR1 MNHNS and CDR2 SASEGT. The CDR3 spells CASSEWGREGPNEQYF. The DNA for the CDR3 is TGTGCCAGCAGTGAATGGGGCCGGGAGGGCCCAAACGAGCAGTACTTC.

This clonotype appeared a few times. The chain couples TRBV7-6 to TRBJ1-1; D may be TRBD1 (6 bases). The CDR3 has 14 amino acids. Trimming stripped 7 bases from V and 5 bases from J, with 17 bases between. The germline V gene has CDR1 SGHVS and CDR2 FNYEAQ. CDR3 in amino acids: CASNPGGRGTEAFF. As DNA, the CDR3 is TGTGCCAGCAACCCGGGGGGCCGGGGAACTGAAGCTTTCTTT.

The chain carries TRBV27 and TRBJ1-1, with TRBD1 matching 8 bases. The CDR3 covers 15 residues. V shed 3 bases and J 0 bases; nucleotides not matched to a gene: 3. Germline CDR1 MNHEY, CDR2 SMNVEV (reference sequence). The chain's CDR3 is CASSLGTGMNTEAFF. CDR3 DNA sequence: TGTGCCAGCAGTTTGGGGACAGGCATGAACACTGAAGCTTTCTTT.